The present T cell receptor (beta chain) was sequenced within a study of blood T cell repertoires in COVID-19. Study summary: Sources were T cells, B-cell-depleted T cells, or PBMCs; the material itself was cDNA or gDNA.

Participants were aged roughly 18 to 90 years, lived in about 26 US areas, and enrolled virtually. Clinical history reported by participants formed the basis on which cohorts were assigned. V lost 3 bases, J lost 6 bases, and 8 bases lay in between. Per germline, CDR1 SGHTA and CDR2 FQGNSA. The CDR3 covers 13 residues. Authors' processing steps: Nucleated cell number was recorded as an estimate derived from reference gene primer amplification. Sequencing was performed with immunoSEQ multiplex PCR; in TCRdb, only in-frame clones are kept and a portion is missing. That table gives V, J and clone size, and the DNA gave D and trimming. The sample records a few hundred thousand clones, approximately 90% being singletons.

This sequence originates from a woman aged 40 to 50 who had recovered from COVID-19. This chain joins TRBV7-2 and TRBJ2-2, with no clear D. The specimen sequenced was PBMCs or T cells enriched from blood (not recorded which). CDR3 loop: CASSFPLPGELFF. The CDR3 DNA reads as TGTGCCAGCAGCTTCCCCCTCCCCGGGGAGCTGTTTTTT.